This TCR beta chain appears in the sequencing data of a study of T cells expressing NK-cell markers (TCRdb year 2020). Describing the broader study: Three sorted T-cell subsets (CD3+CD56+NKG2C+, CD3+CD56+NKG2C- and CD3+CD56-NKG2C+) from under ten donors had their TCR beta-chain repertoires profiled. Seven of the eight sequenced donors were HCMV-seropositive and one was HCMV-seronegative. Illumina HiSeq 2000/2500, MiSeq or NextSeq was used to sequence libraries as 2 x 150 bp reads. The study sequenced eight donors, all healthy volunteers chosen at random: three men and five women. What the study reported, not specific to this receptor: In six donors, the dominant CD3+CD56+NKG2C+ clonotypes were among the top 10 CD8+ clonotypes and accounted for about 1.0-7.5% of CD8+ T cells. Those dominant clonotypes were again the most abundant among CD3+CD56-NKG2C+ cells in a few donors, at about 25-65%. Whether the expanded NKG2C-expressing T cell clones were specific for HCMV antigens was left unclear.

CDR3 length: 15 amino acids, cysteine to phenylalanine. Only the protein sequence is given. CDR1 SGHVS and CDR2 FNYEAQ were looked up in the germline V gene. A commercial ELISA kit detecting HCMV-specific IgG in serum was used to determine HCMV serostatus. Peripheral blood mononuclear cells were isolated from blood by Ficoll density gradient centrifugation. The sequencer was an Illumina HiSeq 2000. 5'RACE template switching, by which a universal primer site and unique molecular identifiers were added, was used to make TCR beta cDNA libraries. Priming for cDNA synthesis came from the TCR beta constant segment, and two successive PCR amplification steps followed. On the study's bioinformatics: MIGEC handled demultiplexing of the reads and grouping by UMI, while MiTCR was used to assemble and quantify clonotypes. Only TCR cDNA sequences supported by at least two reads were kept to exclude erroneous sequences. The tcR package was used for downstream repertoire analysis, with clonotypes matched between fractions based on CDR3 nucleotide sequence plus V segment. Antigen specificity was annotated against VDJdb with VDJmatch, allowing one amino acid substitution in CDR3. TCRdb reprocessed the reads and lists each CDR3 protein sequence as a single entry, with no DNA. The V and J calls follow TCRdb's processing rather than the paper's. The table kept for this sample lists some 280,000 distinct CDR3 sequences. The ten largest clones take up 0.39% of the sample.

On this clonotype itself: Its antigen target is currently unknown.

The receptor's source is a man aged 18 to 30 in good health. Donor details come from another sample of the same person, matched by shared clones. The chain employs TRBV7-6 and TRBJ2-5; there is no DNA to check the TCRdb D call of TRBD1. The specimen sequenced was blood T cells: a sorted CD56 or NKG2C T cell subset, CD4+ or CD8+ T cells, or bulk PBMC T cells (not recorded which). The CDR3 corresponds to CASSLVAWGMETQYF.